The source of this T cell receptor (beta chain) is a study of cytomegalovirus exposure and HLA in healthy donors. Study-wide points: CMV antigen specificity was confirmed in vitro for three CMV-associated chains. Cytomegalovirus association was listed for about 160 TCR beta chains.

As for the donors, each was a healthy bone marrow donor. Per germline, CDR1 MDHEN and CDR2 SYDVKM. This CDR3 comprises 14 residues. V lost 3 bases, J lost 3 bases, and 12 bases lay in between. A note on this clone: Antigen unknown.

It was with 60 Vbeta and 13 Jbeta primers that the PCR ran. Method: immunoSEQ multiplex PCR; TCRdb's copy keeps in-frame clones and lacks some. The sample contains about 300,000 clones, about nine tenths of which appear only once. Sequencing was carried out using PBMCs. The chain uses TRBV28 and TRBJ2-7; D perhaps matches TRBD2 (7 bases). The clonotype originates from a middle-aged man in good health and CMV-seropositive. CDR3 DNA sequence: TGTGCCAGCAGTTTTTCGGGGGGCGTCTACGAGCAGTACTTC. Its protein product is CASSFSGGVYEQYF.